This T cell receptor (beta chain) is drawn from a study of blood T cell repertoires in COVID-19 (TCRdb year 2020). With respect to the entire study: Samples from collaborators originated in the United States, Italy and Spain and spanned both the acute and convalescent phases of COVID-19. The samples were drawn from two sources: the first 160 participants of the ongoing ImmuneRACE study, and about 1,300 subjects contributed by 6 global collaborators. The prospective study material was composed of cDNA or gDNA derived from T cells, B-cell-depleted T cells, or PBMCs. Where available, HLA class I and class II types were taken from metadata supplied by the sample provider and were not determined by assay-based typing. The repertoires were made available in a free public database intended to serve as a resource for research on the immune response to SARS-CoV-2. Nearly every sample came with metadata listing a de-identified subject ID, COVID-19 status, age in years and sex. The dataset comprised deeply sampled blood TCRbeta repertoires from subjects exposed to, actively infected with, or recovered from COVID-19. General study outcomes and caveats: The quantity of clinical and demographic metadata differed by source and by participant and was supplied without curation.

As concerns this clone: The antigen it recognizes is unknown. Per-base qualities were not stored, and no clone one base away is much larger.

The CDR3 holds 17 amino acids from the cysteine to the phenylalanine. The DNA shown is the 51-base CDR3, in frame from base 1. V and J are truncated by 4 bases and 0 bases respectively, leaving an intervening sequence of 17 bases. Via the germline V gene, CDR1 is SGHNT and CDR2 YENEEA. TCRbeta CDR3 regions were amplified from genomic DNA by means of the immunoSEQ Assay, a bias-controlled multiplex PCR. As for the authors' bioinformatics: The number of nucleated cells in each sample was estimated from the amplification of reference gene primers within the assay. To quantify the absolute abundance of each unique TCRbeta CDR3 rearrangement, sequence reads were collapsed and filtered. For each sample, productive Simpson clonality was calculated as the square root of Simpson's diversity index over productive rearrangements. The table was pulled from immuneACCESS by TCRdb, which kept in-frame rearrangements only. Such tables lose some clones; where checked, under half of the loss comes from unresolved V genes, and the rest has no known cause. V and J calls and clone size are those listed in that table; D and trimming were worked out from the DNA. The sample table holds some 350,000 clones, of which roughly nine tenths were seen once. 3% of the sample goes to the ten largest clones.

At one collaborating source in Seattle, patients were enrolled during active infection and were followed longitudinally through the course of disease. Each collaborating institution followed its own protocols to collect whole blood in K2EDTA tubes. For TCRbeta analysis, collaborators shipped samples as frozen whole blood, isolated PBMCs, or DNA extracted from either of those sample types. This TCR came from a woman in her twenties or thirties with COVID-19, enrolled during active disease. Sequencing was done on a sample of peripheral blood. The chain couples TRBV11-3 to TRBJ2-3, with TRBD2 as a weak D call on 7 bases. In nucleotides, the sequence is TGTGCCAGCAGCTCCGGGGGGCCAAGAACTAGCACAGATACGCAGTATTTT. Translated, it reads CASSSGGPRTSTDTQYF.